This TCR beta chain was recorded in a study of shared clonotypes between healthy human individuals. Study conclusions and caveats: Estimated clonotype richness was generally higher in naive than memory subsets. It was observed that roughly 5.1% of naive CD4 clonotypes were shared across a few donors.

Healthy adults negative for HIV, lacking recent acute infections or vaccinations, served as donors. On this clone: Its antigen remains unidentified.

Measured with immunoSEQ multiplex PCR; TCRdb has only the in-frame clones, and not every one. The data contain about 610,000 clones, roughly 97% of them singletons. The germline gives CDR1 MNHEY, CDR2 SMNVEV (reference sequence). Trimming left V 3 bases short and J 2 bases short, with 17 bases between. This CDR3 region has 16 residues. Material for sequencing was naive CD4+ T cells sorted from blood. Stated subset: CD45RA+ positively selected. The origin of this receptor is a woman aged 25 to 39 in good health. The chain has TRBV27 and TRBJ2-7; D gene uncertain. Here the CDR3 DNA reads TGTGCCAGCAGTTTTGAAGGTGGGGTCCTTACCTACGAGCAGTACTTC. Its translation is CASSFEGGVLTYEQYF.